This TCR beta chain was captured by sequencing in a study of control samples from healthy donors and cancer patients. Trimming cost V 5 bases and J 3 bases, with 10 bases left between them. CDR1 SGHTA and CDR2 FQGTGA come from the germline V gene. The CDR3 length is 13 residues. Sequencing used immunoSEQ multiplex PCR; TCRdb keeps in-frame clones, though not all of them. The sample lists around 71,000 clones, just over 90% occurring once. This TCR came from a woman in her 50s with colorectal cancer. The chain uses TRBV7-3 and TRBJ1-1; TRBD1 is a possible D gene (5 bases). The sample taken for sequencing was PBMCs. The CDR3 spells CASSAKGDTEAFF. CDR3 DNA: TGTGCCAGCAGCGCAAAAGGGGACACTGAAGCTTTCTTT. The complete variable domain, with remaining parts taken from reference TRBV7-3 and TRBJ1-1, reads GAGVSQTPSNKVTEKGKYVELRCDPISGHTALYWYRQSLGQGPEFLIYFQGTGAADDSGLPNDRFFAVRPEGSVSTLKIQRTERGDSAVYLCASSAKGDTEAFFGQGTRLTVV.